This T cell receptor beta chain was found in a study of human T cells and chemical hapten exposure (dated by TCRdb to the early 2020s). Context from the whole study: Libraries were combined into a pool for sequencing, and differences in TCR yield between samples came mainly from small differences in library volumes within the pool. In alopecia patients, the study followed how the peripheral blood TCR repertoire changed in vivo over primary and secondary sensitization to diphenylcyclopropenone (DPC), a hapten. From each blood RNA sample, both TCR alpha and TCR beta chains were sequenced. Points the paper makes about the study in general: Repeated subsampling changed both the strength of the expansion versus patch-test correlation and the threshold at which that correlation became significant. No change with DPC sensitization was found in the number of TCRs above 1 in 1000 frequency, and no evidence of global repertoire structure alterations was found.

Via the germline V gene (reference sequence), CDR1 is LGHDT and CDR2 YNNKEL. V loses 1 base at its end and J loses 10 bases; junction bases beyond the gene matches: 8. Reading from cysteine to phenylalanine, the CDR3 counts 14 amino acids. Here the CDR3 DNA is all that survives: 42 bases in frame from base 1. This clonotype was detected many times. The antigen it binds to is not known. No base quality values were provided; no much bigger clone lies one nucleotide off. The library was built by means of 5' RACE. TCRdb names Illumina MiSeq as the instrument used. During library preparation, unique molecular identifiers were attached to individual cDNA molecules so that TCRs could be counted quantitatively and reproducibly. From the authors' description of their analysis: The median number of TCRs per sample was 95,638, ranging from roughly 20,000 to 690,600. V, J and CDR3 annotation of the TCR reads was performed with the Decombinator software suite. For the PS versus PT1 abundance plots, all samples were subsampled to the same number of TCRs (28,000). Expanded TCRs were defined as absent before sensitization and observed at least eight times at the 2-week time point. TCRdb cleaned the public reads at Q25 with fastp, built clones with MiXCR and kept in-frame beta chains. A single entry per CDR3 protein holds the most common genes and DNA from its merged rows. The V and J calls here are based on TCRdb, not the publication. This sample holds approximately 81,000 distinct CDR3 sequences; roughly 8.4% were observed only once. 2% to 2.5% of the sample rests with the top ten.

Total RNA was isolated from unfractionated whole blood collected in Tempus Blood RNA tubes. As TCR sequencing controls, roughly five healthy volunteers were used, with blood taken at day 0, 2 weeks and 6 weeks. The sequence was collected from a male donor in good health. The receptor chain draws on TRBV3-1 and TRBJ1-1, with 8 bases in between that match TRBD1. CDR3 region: CASSQGSGTGGAFF. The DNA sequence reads TGTGCCAGCAGCCAAGGCTCCGGGACAGGTGGAGCTTTCTTT.